Listed below are T cell receptor beta chains from one sample, sequenced in a study of Ad26.COV2.S vaccination and SARS-CoV-2 variants. The method was immunoSEQ multiplex PCR; TCRdb's version includes in-frame clones alone and lacks a portion of them. The sample lists 500,000 or so clones; around 88% were seen once. Source: peripheral blood, taken in a trial of Ad26.COV2.S vaccine versus placebo. These receptor sequences come from a person aged 18-65 years who received the Ad26.COV2.S COVID-19 vaccine or a placebo. The CDR3 runs from the conserved cysteine through the conserved F or W. Each record gives: V gene, clone size, CDR3 protein. Expanded clones get a size class; other rows say once, few or many, or leave the size out.

>TRBV29-1|.
CSVEEVGNTEAFF
>TRBV9|.
CASGSDRGNTIYF
>TRBV29-1|.
CSVGRDTQYF
>TRBV7-9|.
CASSPGTSGNSYNEQFF
>TRBV19|.
CASTTGVLFRKLFF
>TRBV7-9|once
CASSLRRDEQFF
>TRBV6-2/TRBV6-3|.
CASSYTLGTAPWQYF
>TRBV19|.
CASTSETGMNTEAFF
>TRBV7-2|.
CASSLGGLGRGANTEAFF
>TRBV15|.
CATSRDSTGPGNTIYF
>TRBV9|.
CASRRGTGITEAFF
>TRBV7-9|.
CASSGQPGRSYEQYF
>TRBV10-3|.
CAISANRETGELFF
>TRBV7-6|.
CASSLGGLVVRAGELFF
>TRBV5-1|.
CASSLSQGDYGYTF
>TRBV27|.
CASSSLRTSGSFTHEQFF
>TRBV7-2|.
CASRRDRVDGGELFF
>TRBV3-1/TRBV3-2|.
CASSQEAQSYEQYF
>TRBV4-3|.
CASSQSGADEQFF
>TRBV19|few
CASRRQVGMSEAFF
>TRBV25-1|.
CASSKLQGGGQGEQYF
>TRBV3-1/TRBV3-2|.
CASSQQPYGYTF
>TRBV5-5|.
CASQEVASTDTQYF
>TRBV7-2|.
CASSLGTSGGQETQYF
>TRBV4-3|.
CASSQDPPSGFYNEQFF
>TRBV27|.
CASSQSGTPYNEQFF
>TRBV19|.
CASRERLGQGLYEQYF
>TRBV5-4|.
CASSLAGGPAYEQYF
>TRBV30|.
CAWSASGTGELFF
>TRBV7-9|once
CASLASLEETQYF
>TRBV6-2/TRBV6-3|.
CASSLQGYDGYTF
>TRBV4-1|.
CASSQVDLEAGYTF
>TRBV7-2|.
CASSPIIGEQYF
>TRBV9|.
CASSVALAGTSDNEQFF
>TRBV6-5|.
CASSFQRGVEKLFF
>TRBV19|once
CASSLRTHQPQHF
>TRBV7-2|.
CASSLALMGGTSTDTQYF
>TRBV18|.
CASSPFEISNQPQHF
>TRBV5-8|.
CASSSAGTGASPLHF
>TRBV11-2|few
CASRRTGELFF